The subject of this entry is one TCR beta chain. What it binds is not known. A second PCR, run for about 7 to 11 cycles, used a sample-barcoded 5' primer plus a J-beta primer mix. Each cDNA molecule, via a template-switch adaptor with 12 random nucleotides, was tagged. TCRdb reprocessed the 5' RACE reads via MiXCR and lists one record per CDR3 protein. The sample records more than 1 million distinct CDR3 sequences, less than 50% being singletons. In terms of origin and age, donors were healthy Caucasian individuals from Russia aged 6 to 90. The sample is drawn from a study of blood T cells in healthy people across ages. Study-level results: The study could not conclusively compare naive and antigen-experienced cells, given its unsorted PBMCs. There was no known CMV status for donors, so expanded clonotype changes were possibly confounded.

Sequenced material: blood. This TCR came from a woman in her fifties or sixties in good health.

DNA of the CDR3: TGTGCCAGCAGCTCCACCAGACGAGCGGGAAGAGAGACCCAGTACTTC. This gives the protein CASSSTRRAGRETQYF. J is TRBJ2-7 and V is TRBV7-9; 7 bases are a match to TRBD2. The end of the DNA fits TRBJ2-5 better, so the J call may be wrong. Looked up from germline, CDR1 is SEHNR and CDR2 is FQNEAQ (reference sequence). CDR3 length: 16 amino acids.